The rows below give T cell receptor beta chains drawn from one sample of a study of identical twins. TCRdb re-analysed the 5' RACE reads in MiXCR, keeping a single row per CDR3 protein. Seen here are roughly 250,000 distinct CDR3 sequences, 11% to 15% observed once, and the top ten hold around 8.3%. Sequenced: memory (CD45RO+) T cells sorted from blood. The receptors stem from a woman younger than 30 in good health. CDR3s include the opening cysteine and the closing phenylalanine or tryptophan. Each record gives: J gene, V gene, CDR3 length, D gene, clone size, CDR3 protein, CDR3 DNA. A D gene is named only where the DNA matches it firmly. Clone size, where shown, is once, few, many, or a class for clones that have expanded.

>TRBJ2-7|TRBV6-5|15|-|-
CASSYGGATSYEQYF
TGTGCCAGCAGTTACGGGGGGGCCACCTCCTACGAGCAGTACTTC
>TRBJ2-3|TRBV20-1|20|TRBD2|many
CSARDRTSGGPRQGTDTQYF
TGCAGTGCTAGAGATCGCACTAGCGGGGGACCTCGGCAGGGCACAGATACGCAGTATTTT
>TRBJ1-1|TRBV6-1|13|-|few
CASREQGYTEAFF
TGTGCCAGCAGGGAACAGGGCTACACTGAAGCTTTCTTT
>TRBJ1-1|TRBV6-5|16|TRBD1|-
CASSYAGQGGNTEAFF
TGTGCCAGCAGTTACGCGGGACAGGGTGGGAACACTGAAGCTTTCTTT
>TRBJ2-7|TRBV20-1|15|TRBD2|few
CSARRLAGGPYEQYF
TGCAGTGCTAGAAGACTAGCGGGAGGGCCCTACGAGCAGTACTTC
>TRBJ2-2|TRBV12-3/TRBV12-4|15|-|many
CASSPGGANTGELFF
TGTGCCAGCAGTCCCGGTGGCGCGAACACCGGGGAGCTGTTTTTT
>TRBJ1-2|TRBV11-3|14|-|-
CASSSGLLNYGYTF
TGTGCCAGCAGCTCGGGACTGCTTAACTATGGCTACACCTTC
>TRBJ1-2|TRBV5-1|14|-|-
CASSLEGFRYGYTF
TGCGCCAGCAGCTTGGAAGGGTTTCGCTATGGCTACACCTTC
>TRBJ1-1|TRBV14|14|-|few
CASSPINGDTEAFF
TGTGCCAGCAGCCCGATTAATGGGGACACTGAAGCTTTCTTT
>TRBJ2-7|TRBV10-1|14|TRBD2|few
CASSPGTSVYEQYF
TGCGCCAGCAGCCCCGGGACTAGCGTCTACGAGCAGTACTTC
>TRBJ2-3|TRBV14|15|-|-
CASSPQTIPGDTQYF
TGTGCCAGCAGCCCCCAGACTATCCCAGGAGATACGCAGTATTTT
>TRBJ2-7|TRBV28|16|TRBD1|-
CASNQPRDRGLYEQYF
TGTGCCAGCAACCAACCTAGGGACAGGGGGCTGTACGAGCAGTACTTC
>TRBJ2-2|TRBV29-1|16|-|-
CSVEVRGPKGAGELFF
TGCAGCGTTGAAGTCCGGGGCCCTAAAGGAGCCGGGGAGCTGTTTTTT
>TRBJ2-5|TRBV5-4|15|TRBD2|-
CASSPSAGAEETQYF
TGTGCCAGCAGCCCATCAGCGGGGGCCGAAGAGACCCAGTACTTC
>TRBJ2-3|TRBV10-3|11|-|many
CAIKEEDTQYF
TGTGCCATCAAAGAGGAGGATACGCAGTATTTT
>TRBJ2-3|TRBV20-1|18|TRBD2|few
CSASKIGGVAGGVDTQYF
TGCAGTGCTTCCAAGATAGGAGGGGTAGCGGGAGGTGTAGATACGCAGTATTTT
>TRBJ1-1|TRBV27|15|TRBD1|few
CASRASGQYTTEAFF
TGTGCCAGCAGGGCTTCGGGACAGTATACTACTGAAGCTTTCTTT
>TRBJ2-5|TRBV20-1|15|TRBD2|-
CSAEGLAGQQETQYF
TGCAGTGCTGAAGGACTAGCGGGACAACAAGAGACCCAGTACTTC
>TRBJ2-3|TRBV20-1|15|-|few
CSAPARGHLTNTQYF
TGCAGTGCTCCCGCCCGTGGCCACTTGACGAATACGCAGTATTTT
>TRBJ1-2|TRBV7-9|13|-|many
CASSASDVRGYTF
TGTGCCAGCAGCGCCTCGGATGTCCGGGGCTACACCTTC
>TRBJ1-2|TRBV3-1|14|-|few
CASSQDMSYYGYTF
TGTGCCAGCAGCCAAGATATGAGTTACTATGGCTACACCTTC
>TRBJ2-3|TRBV5-1|16|TRBD1|-
CASSKDRGDRTDTQYF
TGCGCCAGCAGTAAGGACAGGGGTGATCGCACAGATACGCAGTATTTT
>TRBJ2-1|TRBV2|13|TRBD2|few
CASSAALAGVQFF
TGTGCCAGCAGTGCCGCCCTGGCGGGAGTGCAGTTCTTC
>TRBJ2-3|TRBV27|14|TRBD1|-
CASSGQGAKDTQYF
TGTGCCAGCAGTGGACAGGGGGCGAAAGATACGCAGTATTTT
>TRBJ2-2|TRBV12-3/TRBV12-4|13|-|many
CASSFRVAGELFF
TGTGCCAGCAGTTTCAGGGTAGCCGGGGAGCTGTTTTTT
>TRBJ2-2|TRBV20-1|15|TRBD2|-
CSARDRLGGDGELFF
TGCAGTGCTAGAGATCGATTGGGGGGGGACGGGGAGCTGTTTTTT
>TRBJ2-3|TRBV11-3|14|-|-
CASSWAQGLDTQYF
TGTGCCAGCAGCTGGGCGCAGGGTCTGGATACGCAGTATTTT
>TRBJ1-1|TRBV14|15|-|few
CASSQVQGRNTEAFF
TGTGCCAGCAGCCAAGTGCAGGGACGGAACACTGAAGCTTTCTTT
>TRBJ2-1|TRBV7-3|16|TRBD2|few
CASSLTGGVTYNEQFF
TGTGCCAGCAGCTTAACTGGGGGGGTGACCTACAATGAGCAGTTCTTC